Detailed here is one T cell receptor (beta chain). These data are taken from a study of cytomegalovirus exposure and HLA in healthy donors. 60 Vbeta and 13 Jbeta primers were used in PCR. This table comes from immunoSEQ multiplex PCR, and its TCRdb copy is limited to in-frame clones, with some not included. The sample contains approximately 140,000 clones, 84% of which appear only once. CDR1 and CDR2 (germline): SGHDT, YYEEEE. The CDR3 covers 13 residues. V gave up 1 base and J gave up 5 bases, with 9 bases separating them. The sequence came from a man aged 50-59 years in good health and CMV-seronegative. The chain uses TRBV5-6 and TRBJ1-1; TRBD1 is a possible D gene (6 bases). The sample consisted of PBMCs. The CDR3 DNA reads TGTGCCAGCAGCTTGCACAGGGAGACTGAAGCTTTCTTT. Protein: CASSLHRETEAFF.